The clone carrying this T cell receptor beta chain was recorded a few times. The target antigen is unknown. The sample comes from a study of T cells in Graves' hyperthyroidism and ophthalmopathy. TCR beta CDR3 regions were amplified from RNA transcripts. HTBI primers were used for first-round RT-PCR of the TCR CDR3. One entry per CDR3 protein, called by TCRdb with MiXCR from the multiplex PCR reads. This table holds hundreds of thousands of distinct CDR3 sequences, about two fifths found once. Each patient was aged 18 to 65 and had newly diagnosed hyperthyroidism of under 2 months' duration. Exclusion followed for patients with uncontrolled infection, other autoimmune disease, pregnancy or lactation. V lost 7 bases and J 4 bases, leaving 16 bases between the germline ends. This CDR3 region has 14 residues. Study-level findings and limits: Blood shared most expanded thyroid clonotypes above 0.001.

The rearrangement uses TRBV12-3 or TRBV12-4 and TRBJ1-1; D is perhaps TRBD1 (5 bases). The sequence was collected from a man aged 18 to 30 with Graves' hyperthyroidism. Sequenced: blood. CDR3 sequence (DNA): TGTGCCAGCACCCCGATCCAGGGTAGCACTGAAGCTTTCTTT. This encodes CASTPIQGSTEAFF.